Following are 22 T cell receptor beta chains from one sample sequenced in a study of blood T cell repertoires in COVID-19. Assay used: immunoSEQ multiplex PCR; TCRdb lists only in-frame clones, some missing. Of 100,000 or so clones listed, roughly nine tenths are singletons. Material for sequencing was peripheral blood. The receptors stem from a man in his 60s with acute or convalescent COVID-19.

The chain links TRBV6-1 to TRBJ1-5; TRBD1 is a possible D gene (6 bases). This CDR3 is built from 16 residues. The V end was cut by 4 bases, the J end by 5 bases, with 18 bases between. Per the germline V gene, CDR1 is MNHNS and CDR2 is SASEGT. CDR3 in amino acids: CASSAAAGGSDQPQHF. The CDR3 bases are TGTGCCAGCAGTGCTGCTGCTGGGGGCTCTGATCAGCCCCAGCATTTT.

The chain couples TRBV7-2 to TRBJ1-1, with D tentatively TRBD1 (5 bases). Trimming left V 4 bases short and J 4 bases short, with 13 bases between. This CDR3 is built from 14 residues. Per the germline V gene, CDR1 is SGHTA and CDR2 is FQGNSA. CDR3 loop: CASSSQVGVTEAFF. The CDR3 DNA reads as TGTGCCAGCAGCTCCCAGGTAGGGGTCACTGAAGCTTTCTTT.

The rearrangement joins TRBV4-2 to TRBJ1-2; 7 bases match TRBD1. Germline assignment: CDR1 LGHNA and CDR2 YNFKEQ. The length of the CDR3 is 14 residues. The junction had 3 bases not matched to a gene; V was cut back by 5 bases and J by 0 bases. CDR3 region: CASSSGTANYGYTF. The CDR3 nucleotides read TGTGCCAGCAGCTCCGGGACAGCTAACTATGGCTACACCTTC.

The V gene is TRBV7-2, the J gene TRBJ1-2, with TRBD1 matching over 7 bases. This CDR3 contains 14 residues. From germline, CDR1 is SGHTA and CDR2 FQGNSA. The J segment lost 2 bases and the V segment lost 7 bases, leaving 7 bases of the junction unmatched. The CDR3 sequence: CASTLTGLNYGYTF. CDR3 sequence (DNA): TGTGCCAGCACCTTGACAGGGTTAAACTATGGCTACACCTTC.

The chain uses TRBV19 and TRBJ2-5; 7 bases agree with TRBD2. Per germline, CDR1 LNHDA and CDR2 SQIVND (reference sequence). The CDR3 sequence is 13 residues long. With 7 bases clipped from V and 2 bases from J, the junction kept 4 bases outside the gene matches. The CDR3 loop reads CASKGGSQETQYF. Written as DNA, the CDR3 is TGTGCCAGTAAAGGCGGGAGTCAAGAGACCCAGTACTTC.

The CDR3 here is CSVSGSTKNIQYF. CDR3 bases: TGCAGCGTGTCCGGGTCCACCAAAAACATTCAGTACTTC. This chain joins TRBV29-1 and TRBJ2-4; no definite D call. The germline gives CDR1 SQVTM, CDR2 ANQGSEA. The CDR3 consists of 13 residues. Between the trimmed V and J ends, which lost 6 bases and 2 bases, there was a span of 11 bases.

V usage is TRBV28 and J usage is TRBJ1-4; D remains ambiguous. Germline V CDR1 and CDR2: MDHEN, SYDVKM. CDR3 length equals 14 residues. V lost 2 bases and J 4 bases, leaving 8 bases between the germline ends. The CDR3 region is CASSLGQNNEKLFF. The CDR3 coding sequence is TGTGCCAGCAGTTTAGGGCAGAATAATGAAAAACTGTTTTTT.

The chain is built from TRBV1 and TRBJ2-2; no DNA check was done on the table's D call, TRBD2. TRBV1 is annotated as a pseudogene. The CDR3 extends over 17 amino acids. The chain's CDR3 is CTSSQVKRGTNTGELFF. The DNA for the CDR3 is TGCACCAGCAGCCAAGTCAAGCGGGGCACGAACACCGGGGAGCTGTTTTTT.

This chain connects TRBV3-1 (or the pseudogene TRBV3-2) to TRBJ2-3, with TRBD2 identical over 15 bases. The CDR3 runs to 19 residues. Trimming took 1 base from V and 1 from J; bases not matched to a gene: 6. Germline V gene lookup returns CDR1 LGHDT and CDR2 YNNKEL (reference sequence). CDR3 bases: TGTGCCAGCAGCCAAGGAGGACTAGCGGGAGGGATAGGCACAGATACGCAGTATTTT. It specifies CASSQGGLAGGIGTDTQYF.

V is TRBV6-1 and J is TRBJ2-5, with 8 bases lining up with TRBD1. The CDR3 has 16 residues. The germline CDR1 and CDR2 sequences are MNHNS and SASEGT. V shed 4 bases, J shed 2 bases, and the junction held 9 bases outside the gene matches. The CDR3 bases are TGTGCCAGCAGTGGTCAGGGGGCAGGGCAGCAAGAGACCCAGTACTTC. It specifies CASSGQGAGQQETQYF.

The chain recombines TRBV10-2 with TRBJ1-5; no clear D. The length of the CDR3 is 14 residues. Trimming removed 2 bases from V and 3 bases from J, with 8 bases in between. The germline V gene has CDR1 WSHSY and CDR2 SAAADI. The CDR3 here is CASSEAGPNQPQHF. CDR3 bases: TGCGCCAGCAGTGAGGCAGGTCCCAATCAGCCCCAGCATTTT.

This chain connects TRBV9 to TRBJ2-2, with 10 positions matching TRBD2. The J segment lost 6 bases and the V segment lost 2 bases, leaving 4 bases of the junction unmatched. Germline lookup yields CDR1 SGDLS and CDR2 YYNGEE. The CDR3 runs to 15 residues. The CDR3 DNA reads TGTGCCAGCAGCGTCACCGGGACTAGCGCCGGGGAGCTGTTTTTT. It specifies CASSVTGTSAGELFF.

The chain recombines TRBV19 with TRBJ1-4; no reliable D call. The CDR3 spans 15 residues. V dropped 9 bases and J dropped 0 bases, with 14 bases sitting between them. Germline assignment: CDR1 LNHDA and CDR2 SQIVND (reference sequence). DNA of the CDR3: TGTGCCAGCTCCCCGGACGGGACAACTAATGAAAAACTGTTTTTT. This gives the protein CASSPDGTTNEKLFF.

The chain uses TRBV12-3 or TRBV12-4 and TRBJ2-3; TRBD2 is a possible D gene (6 bases). This CDR3 spans 12 amino acids. Trimming stripped 7 bases from V and 6 bases from J, with 11 bases between. CDR3 nucleotide sequence: TGTGCCAGCACCTTACGGGGGGATACGCAGTATTTT. Translated, it gives CASTLRGDTQYF.

This clone was found once. The V call is TRBV4-1, the J call TRBJ2-1; the match to TRBD2 covers 9 bases. Germline CDR1 reads MGHRA; CDR2 reads YSYEKL. Losses at the gene ends were 7 bases for V and 10 bases for J; bases not matched to a gene: 11. The CDR3 runs to 14 residues. CDR3 DNA sequence: TGCGCCAGCACGGCGGTAGCGGGAGTATACGAGCAGTTCTTC. Amino acid sequence: CASTAVAGVYEQFF.

The rearrangement links TRBV4-2 to TRBJ2-2, with D possibly TRBD2 on 5 matching bases. V lost 1 base to trimming and J lost 6 bases, with 12 bases between them. The CDR3 covers 15 residues. Germline CDR1 and CDR2: LGHNA and YNFKEQ. The CDR3 loop is CASSQGLARAGELFF. CDR3 DNA: TGTGCCAGCAGCCAAGGTCTAGCTAGGGCCGGGGAGCTGTTTTTT.

V gene TRBV5-5 combines with J gene TRBJ2-2; 11 bases map to TRBD2. Per germline, CDR1 SGHKS and CDR2 YYEKEE (reference sequence). CDR3 size: 14 residues. V trimming: 7 bases; J trimming: 5 bases; junction bases outside the gene matches: 4. DNA of the CDR3: TGTGCCAGCTTAGCGGGAGGGGGAACCGGGGAGCTGTTTTTT. Amino acids: CASLAGGGTGELFF. Full variable domain (rest looked up from reference TRBV5-5 and TRBJ2-2): DAGVTQSPTHLIKTRGQQVTLRCSPISGHKSVSWYQQVLGQGPQFIFQYYEKEERGRGNFPDRFSARQFPNYSSELNVNALLLGDSALYLCASLAGGGTGELFFGEGSRLTVL.

Of note for this clone: This specimen includes other DNA sequences encoding the same CDR3. The V gene is TRBV5-1, the J gene TRBJ1-5; TRBD1 aligns across 7 bases. The germline gives CDR1 SGHRS, CDR2 YFSETQ. V was pared by 0 bases and J by 7 bases, with 4 bases of the junction left unmatched. The CDR3 length is 14 residues. The CDR3: CASSLVGGGQPQHF. DNA of the CDR3: TGCGCCAGCAGCTTGGTAGGGGGCGGACAGCCCCAGCATTTT.

The CDR3 DNA is TGTGCCAGCAGCGTAGATCAGGGGCCCTACGAGCAGTACTTC. This encodes CASSVDQGPYEQYF. The chain has TRBV9 and TRBJ2-7, with a weak D call TRBD1 (6 bases). Germline V gene data show CDR1 as SGDLS and CDR2 as YYNGEE. The CDR3 loop spans 14 amino acids. Trimming took 0 bases from V and 2 from J, leaving 9 bases between them.

This clone was seen just once. The V call is TRBV3-1 (or the pseudogene TRBV3-2), the J call TRBJ2-3; 11 bases fit TRBD2. Germline lookup yields CDR1 LGHDT and CDR2 YNNKEL (reference sequence). The CDR3 length is 18 residues. V dropped 4 bases and J dropped 0; count of bases not matched to a gene: 9. DNA for the CDR3: TGTGCCAGCAGCCCTCGTGGTAGCGGGAGGGCTAGCACAGATACGCAGTATTTT. It specifies CASSPRGSGRASTDTQYF.

The rearrangement links TRBV10-3 to TRBJ2-3; D may be TRBD2 (5 bases). CDR1 is ENHRY and CDR2 is SYGVKD in the germline V gene. The length of the CDR3 is 16 residues. V was cut by 0 bases and J by 3 bases, with 13 bases left in between. The CDR3 DNA reads TGTGCCATCAGTGAGTCTTGGCTAGCAGAGACAGATACGCAGTATTTT. As protein: CAISESWLAETDTQYF.

The chain employs TRBV30 and TRBJ1-2, with a tentative D call TRBD1 (5 bases). Germline loops: CDR1 GTSNPN, CDR2 SVGIG (reference sequence). CDR3 length: 11 residues. V gave up 8 bases and J gave up 4 bases, with 11 bases separating them. CDR3 region: CAGGEGYGYTF. The CDR3 region has the DNA TGTGCCGGAGGGGAGGGCTATGGCTACACCTTC.